These 27 T cell receptor beta chains were sequenced from one sample in a study of blood T cell repertoires in COVID-19. This table comes from immunoSEQ multiplex PCR, and its TCRdb copy is limited to in-frame clones, with some not included. This sample carries about 150,000 clones, 70% to 85% of them seen once, and the ten largest clones take approximately 11%. The sequencing sample was made of peripheral blood. The receptors stem from a man between 60 and 70 years old who had recovered from COVID-19.

This clone was seen only once. This rearrangement joins TRBV27 to TRBJ2-7; D is uncertain. This CDR3 spans 14 amino acids. CDR1 is MNHEY and CDR2 is SMNVEV in the germline V gene (reference sequence). V was shortened by 6 bases and J by 3 bases, with 15 bases between the two germline ends. The CDR3 DNA reads as TGTGCCAGCAGGCCAACCCGTCACAACTACGAGCAGTACTTC. This encodes CASRPTRHNYEQYF.

This chain links TRBV5-1 with TRBJ2-7, with TRBD2 matching over 7 bases. This CDR3 is 15 amino acids long. Looked up from germline, CDR1 is SGHRS and CDR2 is YFSETQ. The V gene end was trimmed by 4 bases and the J gene end by 0 bases; junction bases not matched to a gene: 7. Here the CDR3 reads CASSPGTTRSYEQYF. CDR3 DNA: TGCGCCAGCAGCCCCGGGACTACTCGCTCCTACGAGCAGTACTTC.

This clone was counted between two and nine times. The rearrangement links TRBV2 to TRBJ1-2, with 8 positions matching TRBD1. CDR1 and CDR2 from the germline V gene are SNHLY and FYNNEI. V shed 8 bases, J shed 5 bases, and the junction held 10 bases outside the gene matches. The CDR3 contains 14 residues. The CDR3, as DNA: TGTGCCAGCGGTGGCCGCGACAGGGGTTATGGCTACACCTTC. It specifies CASGGRDRGYGYTF.

The chain carries TRBV6-5 and TRBJ2-2, with D possibly TRBD2 on 6 matching bases. The V and J ends lost 5 bases and 3 bases respectively, with 10 bases between them. CDR1 and CDR2 from the germline V gene are MNHEY and SVGAGI. CDR3 length: 14 residues. Here the CDR3 DNA reads TGTGCCAGCAGTCCGCCGGGGGACACCGGGGAGCTGTTTTTT. This translates into CASSPPGDTGELFF.

This chain uses TRBV2 with TRBJ1-1; D ambiguous. Germline CDR1 and CDR2: SNHLY and FYNNEI. The CDR3 sequence is 13 residues long. The CDR3 is CVTNGGRNTEAFF. The CDR3 DNA reads as TGTGTCACGAACGGAGGGAGGAACACTGAAGCTTTCTTT.

The genes are TRBV18 and TRBJ2-3; D gene ambiguous. CDR3 length equals 15 residues. Germline CDR1 and CDR2: KGHSH and LQKENI. The ends were cut back, 3 bases at V and 0 bases at J, with 10 bases in the middle. CDR3 in DNA: TGTGCCAGCTCACCGGTCGGGTCTAGCACAGATACGCAGTATTTT. Its protein product is CASSPVGSSTDTQYF.

This chain links TRBV18 with TRBJ2-1, with 14 bases lining up with TRBD2. The CDR3 is made up of 14 amino acids. CDR1 is KGHSH and CDR2 is LQKENI in the germline V gene. V gave up 6 bases and J gave up 10 bases; unmatched junction bases: 5. CDR3 in amino acids: CASSGTSGRGEQFF. CDR3 nucleotide sequence: TGTGCCAGCTCCGGGACTAGCGGGAGAGGGGAGCAGTTCTTC.

The V call is TRBV19, the J call TRBJ2-3; D is perhaps TRBD2 (6 bases). With 5 bases removed from V and 1 base from J, the gap between germline ends came to 16 bases. Germline loops: CDR1 LNHDA, CDR2 SQIVND (reference sequence). The CDR3 spans 16 residues. The CDR3 spells CASSETSTVRTDTQYF. CDR3 DNA sequence: TGTGCCAGTAGTGAAACTAGCACCGTTCGCACAGATACGCAGTATTTT.

The chain employs TRBV10-3 and TRBJ1-6; D is possibly TRBD1 (5 bases). The V gene lost 0 bases and the J gene lost 7 bases, with 13 bases spanning the gap. The CDR3 spans 16 residues. Per germline, CDR1 ENHRY and CDR2 SYGVKD. CDR3 bases: TGTGCCATCAGTGAGTCGAGCGGGGGTGAAAATTCACCCCTCCACTTT. Translated, it gives CAISESSGGENSPLHF.

The chain employs TRBV11-2 and TRBJ2-1, with 11 bases matching TRBD2. V lost 5 bases and J lost 4; bases outside the gene matches: 7. CDR1 SGHAT and CDR2 FQNNGV come from the germline V gene. The CDR3 is 16 residues long. CDR3: CASSIASGGRYNEQFF. Written as DNA, the CDR3 is TGTGCCAGCAGCATAGCTAGCGGGGGGCGTTACAATGAGCAGTTCTTC.

V gene TRBV6-4 combines with J gene TRBJ2-1; 12 bases map to TRBD2. The CDR3 loop spans 14 amino acids. Germline V gives CDR1 MRHNA, CDR2 SNTAGT. Germline trimming cut 4 bases from V and 8 bases from J; bases unmatched to any gene: 3. CDR3 bases: TGTGCCAGCAGTGTACTAGCGGGGGGTGATGAGCAGTTCTTC. Protein: CASSVLAGGDEQFF.

The chain combines TRBV10-3 with TRBJ2-1; D is ambiguous. The CDR3 loop spans 13 amino acids. The germline gives CDR1 ENHRY, CDR2 SYGVKD. The ends were cut back, 2 bases at V and 6 bases at J, with 8 bases in the middle. The CDR3 nucleotides are TGTGCCATCAGTGAGCCCGCTAGCAATGAGCAGTTCTTC. Protein product: CAISEPASNEQFF.

The chain has TRBV5-1 and TRBJ1-2; possibly TRBD1 for D (6 bases). In germline, CDR1 is SGHRS, CDR2 YFSETQ. Trimming took 4 bases from V and 4 from J, leaving 17 bases between them. This CDR3 is 15 amino acids long. The CDR3: CASSPGGAVGYGYTF. The CDR3 DNA reads as TGCGCCAGCAGCCCGGGGGGCGCAGTAGGCTATGGCTACACCTTC.

This CDR3 is CASSRDSLNQPQHF. Here the CDR3 DNA reads TGTGCCAGCAGTCGGGACAGTCTCAATCAGCCCCAGCATTTT. The chain is built from TRBV6-5 and TRBJ1-5, with 7 bases that match TRBD1. In germline, CDR1 is MNHEY, CDR2 SVGAGI. V lost 5 bases, J lost 3 bases, and 4 bases stayed unmatched. The CDR3 covers 14 residues.

This clone rates as medium-sized. V is TRBV4-2 and J is TRBJ2-1; TRBD2 agrees at 8 bases. The V and J ends lost 1 base and 0 bases, in that order; junction bases with no gene match: 2. Germline lookup yields CDR1 LGHNA and CDR2 YNFKEQ. This CDR3 spans 16 amino acids. The CDR3 DNA reads TGTGCCAGCAGCCAAGGGAGCGGGAGCTCCTACAATGAGCAGTTCTTC. Translating it yields CASSQGSGSSYNEQFF.

This clone was observed once. The V and J genes are TRBV7-6 and TRBJ2-5; 9 bases map to TRBD1. This CDR3 region has 16 residues. The ends lost 1 base at V and 6 bases at J; junction bases unmatched: 9. The germline V gene has CDR1 SGHVS and CDR2 FNYEAQ. The CDR3 protein is CASSLVQGAFVKTQYF. The DNA for the CDR3 is TGTGCCAGCAGCTTAGTACAGGGGGCGTTTGTGAAGACCCAGTACTTC.

This clone was picked up one time. This sequence joins TRBV6-2 or TRBV6-3 and TRBJ2-2; D is possibly TRBD1 (7 bases). Germline lookup yields CDR1 MNHEY and CDR2 SVGEGT. This CDR3 has 16 amino acids. V was shortened by 3 bases and J by 3 bases, with 14 bases between the two germline ends. The chain's CDR3 is CASSYDRDLYTGELFF. The CDR3 nucleotides are TGTGCCAGCAGTTATGACAGGGACTTATACACCGGGGAGCTGTTTTTT.

The chain combines TRBV9 with TRBJ2-1, with D perhaps TRBD2 (7 bases). The germline V gene encodes CDR1 SGDLS and CDR2 YYNGEE. The length of the CDR3 is 14 residues. V lost 1 base to trimming and J lost 6 bases, with 11 bases between them. CDR3 in DNA: TGTGCCAGCAGCGTACAGGGGAGGGGCAATGAGCAGTTCTTC. Translation: CASSVQGRGNEQFF.

This clone was counted between two and nine times. The genes are TRBV6-5 and TRBJ2-5; 10 bases align to TRBD1. CDR1 is MNHEY, CDR2 SVGAGI, per germline. V shed 4 bases and J 5 bases; nucleotides not matched to a gene: 4. The CDR3 loop spans 14 amino acids. The CDR3: CASSWGQGTETQYF. The DNA of the CDR3 is TGTGCCAGCAGTTGGGGACAGGGGACGGAGACCCAGTACTTC.

The chain links TRBV28 to TRBJ2-3, with TRBD2 matching over 8 bases. Germline trimming cut 8 bases from V and 3 bases from J; bases unmatched to any gene: 10. The CDR3 runs 15 residues. CDR1 and CDR2 (germline): MDHEN, SYDVKM. CDR3 in DNA: TGTGCCAGCCATGGGGACCGGGAGGGTACAGATACGCAGTATTTT. This codes for CASHGDREGTDTQYF.

This chain connects TRBV6-5 to TRBJ2-2; 7 nucleotides agree with TRBD1. The CDR3 runs to 16 residues. V lost 2 bases to trimming and J lost 5 bases; unmatched junction nucleotides: 8. Germline V gene lookup returns CDR1 MNHEY and CDR2 SVGAGI. The CDR3 coding sequence is TGTGCCAGCAGTTACGCCGGGACAGCTTCAACCGGGGAGCTGTTTTTT. This sequence encodes CASSYAGTASTGELFF.

V and J are TRBV7-2 and TRBJ1-6; 10 bases are a match to TRBD1. Looked up from germline, CDR1 is SGHTA and CDR2 is FQGNSA. Trimming took 5 bases from V and 9 from J; bases not matched to a gene: 10. The CDR3 length is 16 residues. The CDR3 DNA reads as TGTGCCAGCAGCACCCGACAGGGGGCGGCGGGTTCACCCCTCCACTTT. Protein product: CASSTRQGAAGSPLHF.

The chain couples TRBV7-3 to TRBJ2-1; TRBD2 aligns across 9 bases. In germline, CDR1 is SGHTA, CDR2 FQGTGA. The ends lost 5 bases at V and 2 bases at J; junction bases unmatched: 7. CDR3 length: 16 residues. This CDR3 is CASSPIAGVAYNEQFF. The CDR3 bases are TGTGCCAGCAGCCCAATAGCGGGGGTCGCCTACAATGAGCAGTTCTTC.

This clone showed up just a few times. J is TRBJ1-6 and V is TRBV7-8; D call uncertain. Germline-derived CDR1 and CDR2 are SGHVS and FQNEAQ. V was cut by 1 base and J by 0 bases, with 13 bases left in between. The CDR3 totals 18 residues. In DNA, the CDR3 is TGTGCCAGCAGCTTAGGACGGCAAAGGAGCTCCTATAATTCACCCCTCCACTTT. Translated: CASSLGRQRSSYNSPLHF.

This clone appeared a single time. This chain links TRBV4-2 with TRBJ1-1; D remains unclear. The V gene's germline CDR1 is LGHNA and CDR2 YNFKEQ. V was shortened by 4 bases and J by 0 bases, with 6 bases between the two germline ends. CDR3 length: 13 amino acids. CDR3 nucleotides: TGTGCCAGCAGCCCCCAGATGAACACTGAAGCTTTCTTT. It yields the protein CASSPQMNTEAFF.

The chain carries TRBV11-3 and TRBJ2-3, with 7 bases lining up with TRBD1. Germline V CDR1 and CDR2: SGHNT, YENEEA. V shed 1 base and J 9 bases; nucleotides not matched to a gene: 7. The CDR3 spans 14 residues. CDR3: CASSLGGGAATQYF. CDR3 DNA: TGTGCCAGCAGCTTAGGAGGGGGCGCAGCCACGCAGTATTTT.

This clone was seen just once. The chain combines TRBV12-3 or TRBV12-4 with TRBJ2-1; no reliable D call. Trimming took 9 bases from V and 13 from J, leaving 10 bases between them. The CDR3 consists of 9 residues. CDR3 nucleotides: TGTGCCAGATCGAGTGAACAGTTCTTC. Translating it yields CARSSEQFF.